The text below deals with one T cell receptor beta chain. The antigen remains undetermined. This sample stems from a study of T-cell memory formation after mild COVID-19. Across the whole study: Largely, the TCR clusters proved donor specific.

This CDR3 spans 14 amino acids. The junction had 5 bases not matched to a gene; V was cut back by 8 bases and J by 4 bases. Study-level points and caveats: CD4+ contracting clones were found mainly in CM and EM, and CD8+ ones in EMRA. Second-wave clones that peaked on day 37 lacked confirmed SARS-CoV-2 specificity. Prior to infection, memory already included some responding clones, suggesting cross-reactive memory joined.

TCRdb reprocessed the 5' RACE reads via MiXCR and lists one record per CDR3 protein. This table has about 320,000 distinct CDR3 sequences, around an eighth appearing once. The chain links TRBV12-3 or TRBV12-4 to TRBJ2-1; 10 bases are shared with TRBD2. This TCR was recovered from a man aged 18 to 30 who had mild COVID-19 (a few samples of this study predate the infection). Cell type and time point are not known. Sequenced material: PBMCs or a T cell subset sorted from them (not recorded which). The CDR3 protein is CASRAGGRYNEQFF. For the CDR3, the DNA is TGTGCCAGCCGAGCGGGGGGGCGGTACAATGAGCAGTTCTTC.